This T cell receptor (beta chain) was documented in a study of PD-1 blockade in classical Hodgkin lymphoma (TCRdb year 2020). A note on the overall study: Nivolumab dosing was 3 mg/kg intravenously every 2 weeks, continuing until either disease progression or unacceptable toxicity. The study used TCR beta sequencing and CyTOF to define a peripheral blood immune signature of response to PD-1 blockade in classical Hodgkin lymphoma.

Genomic DNA was isolated using the Qiagen DNeasy kit from unsorted PBMCs as well as from negatively selected CD4+ and CD8+ fractions. TCR beta CDR3 regions were amplified by immunoSEQ multiplex PCR using primers annealing to V and J segments. A synthetic immune receptor repertoire was used to minimize amplification bias, and remaining bias was computationally removed after sequencing. On the study's bioinformatics: Repertoire diversity was quantified as the Shannon entropy index using custom Python scripts. Unsorted, CD4+ and CD8+ repertoires were analyzed separately, except in combined analyses where CD4+ and CD8+ sequences were merged in silico. Clonal expansion was defined as at least a 2-fold frequency increase after treatment relative to C1D1, with a pseudocount of 0.5 for undetected baseline clones. Singleton clones were defined as clones with 0 or 1 copy at C1D1, and non-singleton clones were defined as clones with 2 or more copies. Clones expanded in unsorted samples were annotated as CD4+, CD8+ or unknown by matching protein sequences in sorted samples from the same patient. Wilcoxon tests on paired samples were used to test diversity changes from C1D1 to C4D1. TCRdb holds this immuneACCESS table with in-frame rearrangements only. Some clones are missing; in checked studies, unresolved V genes explain under half, and the rest has no known cause. The V and J calls and clone size come from that table; D and trimming were worked out from the DNA. The sample records roughly 90,000 clones, 83% of which are singletons. Of the sample, around 15% is held by the ten largest clones.

V and J lose 5 bases and 6 bases, and a span of 16 bases separates them. The CDR3, cysteine through phenylalanine, is 14 amino acids long. Of all the DNA, just the CDR3 is kept, 42 bases in frame from base 1. Reading the germline V gene gives CDR1 SGHTA and CDR2 FQGTGA. With regard to this clone: The clone's antigen remains unknown. Base qualities were left out, and no much larger clone turns up one base away.

Paper-wide results and their limitations: CD4+ but not CD8+ TCR diversity rose significantly by C4D1 (p=0.0027 vs p=0.16), most apparent in complete responders (p=0.02). The study was limited to a single clinical trial cohort, and causes of repertoire differences, possibly disease activity or prior therapy, remained undefined. Trial patients achieving complete response had baseline diversity similar to newly diagnosed patients, whereas partial responders and progressors had significantly lower diversity. Newly diagnosed patients were reported to have lower baseline TCR diversity than healthy donors, and relapsed/refractory patients were reported to have lower baseline TCR diversity still. Lower diversity was observed in patients in whom nivolumab was started less than 1 year after ASCT, and these patients were excluded from later analyses so that confounding by immune reconstitution would be avoided.

The sample's time point label, in plain terms: cycle 4 day 1 (C4D1), after five to seven weeks of nivolumab. All trial patients had relapsed after autologous stem cell transplantation, with cohorts A, B and C differing in prior brentuximab vedotin exposure. The trial cohort was composed of about 54 patients with relapsed/refractory classical Hodgkin lymphoma, for whom complete response, partial response or progressive disease was recorded as best overall response. Single-agent nivolumab was administered to trial patients in the multi-cohort phase II CheckMate 205 trial. An independent review committee assessed best overall response using the 2007 International Working Group response criteria. Trial PBMCs were obtained immediately prior to nivolumab initiation (C1D1) and on therapy at cycle 2 day 1 and cycle 4 day 1. Peripheral blood was collected in 8 mL Vacutainer Cell Preparation Tubes, from which PBMCs were isolated by centrifugation and then cryopreserved.

The source of this sequence is a human donor with classical Hodgkin lymphoma. Rearrangement joined TRBV7-3 to TRBJ1-2; 5 matching bases give a weak D call of TRBD1. Specimen: peripheral blood mononuclear cells (PBMCs), collected before the fourth cycle of nivolumab. In nucleotide form, the sequence is TGTGCCAGCAGCCCAACGGCAGGGTCGGATGGCTACACCTTC. It specifies CASSPTAGSDGYTF.